This T cell receptor (beta chain) was sequenced in a study of blood T cell repertoires in COVID-19. As for the study in general: Acute and convalescent COVID-19 specimens originated in the United States, Italy and Spain.

The germline CDR1 and CDR2 sequences are MNHNY and SVGAGI (reference sequence). V lost 2 bases and J lost 1, with 8 bases in between. The CDR3 has 14 residues. The table came from immunoSEQ multiplex PCR; TCRdb's copy has only in-frame clones and leaves some out. The data contain 100,000 to 150,000 clones, 70% to 90% of them singletons. The V call is TRBV6-6, the J call TRBJ1-1, with D uncertain. This TCR was recovered from a woman older than 75 with acute or convalescent COVID-19. The sequenced material came from peripheral blood. The CDR3 DNA reads as TGTGCCAGCAGTTACGTACGTAGGAACACTGAAGCTTTCTTT. Protein: CASSYVRRNTEAFF.